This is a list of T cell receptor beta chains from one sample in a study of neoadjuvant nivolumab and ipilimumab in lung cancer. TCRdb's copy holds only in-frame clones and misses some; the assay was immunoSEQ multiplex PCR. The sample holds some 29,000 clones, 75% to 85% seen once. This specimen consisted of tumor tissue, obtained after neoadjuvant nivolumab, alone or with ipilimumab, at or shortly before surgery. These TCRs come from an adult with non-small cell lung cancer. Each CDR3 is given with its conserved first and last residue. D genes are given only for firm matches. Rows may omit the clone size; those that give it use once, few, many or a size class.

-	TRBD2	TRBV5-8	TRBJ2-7	CASSPLAGGPTREQYF
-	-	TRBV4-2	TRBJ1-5	CASSQDLIGGDQPQHF
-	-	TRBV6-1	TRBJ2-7	CASSGLAYEQYF
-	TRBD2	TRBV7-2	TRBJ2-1	CASSFVGGTFF
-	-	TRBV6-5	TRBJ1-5	CASSYFQGQPQHF
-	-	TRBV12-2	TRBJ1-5	CASRSRVRTGKQPQHF
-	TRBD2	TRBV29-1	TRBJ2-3	CSVEGSSGDPDTQYF
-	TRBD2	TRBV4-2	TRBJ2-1	CASALSGGARNEQFF
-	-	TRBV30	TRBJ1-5	CAWSVGRTVEPQHF
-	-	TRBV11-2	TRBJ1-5	CASSSTDNQPQHF
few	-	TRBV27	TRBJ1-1	CASSSTGSRTEAFF
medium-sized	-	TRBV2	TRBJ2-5	CASSVNSAETQYF
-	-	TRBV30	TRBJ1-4	CAWTLKAGTNEKLFF
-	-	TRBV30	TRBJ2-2	CAWSVDRKNTGELFF
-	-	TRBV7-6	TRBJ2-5	CASSFSLETQYF
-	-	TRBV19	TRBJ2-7	CATATSGEQYF
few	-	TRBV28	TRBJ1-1	CASSLGQSYTEAFF
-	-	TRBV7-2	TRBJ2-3	CASSLLGADTQYF
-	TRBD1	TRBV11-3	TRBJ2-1	CASSPGQTYSYNEQFF
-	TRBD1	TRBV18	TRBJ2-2	CASSLRTGNTGELFF
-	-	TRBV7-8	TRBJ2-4	CASSLAVAGSIQYF
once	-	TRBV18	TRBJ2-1	CASSLAGSYNEQFF
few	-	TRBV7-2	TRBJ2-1	CASSTGTVNEQFF
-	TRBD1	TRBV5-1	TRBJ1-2	CASSYGTGEYYGYTF
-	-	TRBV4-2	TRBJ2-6	CASSQEVRGSSGANVLTF
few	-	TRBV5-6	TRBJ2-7	CASSPGLGGGVSGEQYF
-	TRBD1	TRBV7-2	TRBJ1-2	CASSSGDRVMRGYTF
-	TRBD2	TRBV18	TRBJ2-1	CASSPFDASGYNEQFF
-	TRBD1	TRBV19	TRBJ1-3	CASSGTDSGNTIYF
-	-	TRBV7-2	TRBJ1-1	CASSQLGGSEAFF
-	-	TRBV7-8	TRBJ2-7	CASSLLLPGTYEQYF
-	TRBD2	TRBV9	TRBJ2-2	CASSPPGLEAGELFF
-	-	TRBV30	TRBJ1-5	CAWVLAGNQPQHF
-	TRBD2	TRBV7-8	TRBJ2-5	CASSLVGLAGKETQYF
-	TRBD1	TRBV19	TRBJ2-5	CASSTFDREETQYF
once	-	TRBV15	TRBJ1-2	CATSSVQGNYGYTF
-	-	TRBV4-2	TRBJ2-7	CASSLPLRGRYEQYF
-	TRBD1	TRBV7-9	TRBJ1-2	CASSLAGQGLFGYTF
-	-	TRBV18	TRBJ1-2	CASSLEGANYGYTF
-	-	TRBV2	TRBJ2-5	CASSVLTVQETQYF
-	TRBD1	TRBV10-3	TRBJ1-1	CAISLTGLDTEAFF
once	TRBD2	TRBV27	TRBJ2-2	CASSFSGANTGELFF
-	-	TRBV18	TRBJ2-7	CASSPSRGLVYEQYF
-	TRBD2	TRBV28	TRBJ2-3	CASRRNSGTSGHTDTQYF
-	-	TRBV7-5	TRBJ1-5	CARSSLRDGNSNQPQHF
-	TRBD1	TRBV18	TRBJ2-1	CASSQGASYNEQFF
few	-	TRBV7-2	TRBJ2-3	CASSLALGWYF
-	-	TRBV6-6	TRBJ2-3	CASSYDPRGLTDTQYF